This T cell receptor (beta chain) comes out of a study of shared clonotypes between healthy human individuals (TCRdb year 2020). Regarding the study in general: The cohort included three men and a couple of women between 18 and 49 years of age. Leukapheresis yielded between about 0.85 and 10 billion PBMCs per donor. Per donor, three plates each were used for CD4 naive and CD4 memory, two for CD8 naive, and one for CD8 memory. Libraries were prepared and TCR repertoires were sequenced by different laboratories using diverse techniques, in order to increase sequencing depth and limit assay-specific biases. The study deeply sequenced blood TCR repertoires of five healthy adults to estimate repertoire size and the extent of clonotype sharing between individuals.

The germline V and J ends show losses of 4 bases and 0 bases respectively, and no gene match explains 2 bases of the junction. Counted from cysteine to phenylalanine, this CDR3 has 16 amino acids. The sequence is cut down to CDR3 DNA, 48 bases in frame from base 1. The CDR1 and CDR2 encoded by the germline V gene (reference sequence) are SEHNR and FQNEAQ. On the study overall, not on this receptor specifically: The small number of donors limited the genetic and exposure-history diversity represented. Approximately 5% of naive CD4, around 3.5% of naive CD8, 2.3% of memory CD4, and about 0.4% of memory CD8 clonotypes were shared across several donors. Compared with non-shared clonotypes, the clonotypes found in all four sorted-subset donors had higher generation probabilities. Estimated clonotype richness was generally larger for naive than for memory subsets. Sampling was restricted to blood, and TCR repertoires in tissues likely differ from the TCR repertoires found in blood. Incomplete sequencing was indicated by rarefaction of sorted-subset datasets, despite the large sequencing depth. Pairwise subsampling led to the expectation that sequencing depth would affect the degree of clonotype sharing among donors.

The donors were healthy, HIV-negative adults with no recently reported acute infections or vaccinations. Only Caucasian adults living in Nashville, Tennessee, USA were represented among the donors. CD4+ T cells were enriched by magnetic negative selection; naive cells were then positively selected on CD45RA, and the negative fraction formed the memory subset. Blood was collected by leukapheresis, and PBMCs were isolated by Ficoll-Histopaque density gradient centrifugation and then cryopreserved in liquid nitrogen vapor phase. Analytical flow cytometry was used to check the purity and quantity of each magnetically sorted T cell population. Genomic DNA was isolated from each sorted fraction and quantified by UV absorbance on a Nanodrop 2000c. Using the deep immunoSEQ assay, TCR CDR3 regions were amplified from genomic DNA by multiplex PCR. For each cell subset, the extracted genomic DNA was distributed evenly across all wells of several immunoSEQ 96-well plates, and each plate served as one replicate. Each replicate PCR for sorted subsets received around 200 ng genomic DNA, equal to around 32,000 T cell genomes. Purified libraries were measured with a Qubit 3.0 fluorometer, size-checked on a Bioanalyzer 2100, and measured again with the KAPA Library Quantification kit. Every immunoSEQ 96-well plate was sequenced on a dedicated single-read 150-cycle Illumina NextSeq 550 flow cell. The authors' analysis ran thus. Because the immunoSEQ output included only junctional sequences and no quality scores, the filtering could not be the same as the filtering used for full-length reads. To assign V/J genes and CDR3, sequences were annotated using PyIR, a Python wrapper for IgBLAST v1.9, with IMGT germline references. Reads were filtered out if the reads had weak V/J assignments (E-value above 1e-6), no CDR3, stop codons, out-of-frame junctions, or ambiguous translated residues. V3J clonotypes were defined by identical inferred V gene, J gene, and CDR3 amino acid sequence. Percentage overlap between repertoires was computed as shared unique clonotypes divided by the size of the smaller repertoire. RTK rarefaction, the Chao1 estimator, and Recon v2.1 estimates of unobserved clonotypes were used to assess repertoire richness. Generation probabilities for all TCRbeta clonotypes obtained by the gDNA method from a handful of donors were computed using OLGA. TCRdb limited this immuneACCESS table to in-frame rearrangements with V and J called. A share of clones is missing; checked studies link under half to unresolved V genes, and the rest is unexplained. V and J calls and clone size are given by that table; D and trimming were obtained from the DNA. The sample yields approximately 740,000 clones; approximately 79% were counted once. The ten largest clones capture about 1.7% of the sample.

The sample holds a few counts of this clone. Which antigen it targets is not known. No clone much larger than this one lies a single base away; base qualities are absent. The sample carries other DNA sequences with the same CDR3. The receptor was isolated from a woman under 40 in good health. Recombination connected TRBV7-9 to TRBJ2-1, and 11 bases in between align with TRBD2. The specimen was memory CD4+ T cells sorted from blood. The cell subset or site label, read with the paper, signifies: CD45RA-negative fraction. DNA sequence: TGTGCCAGCAGCTCAGGACTAGCGGGCTCCTACAATGAGCAGTTCTTC. This yields the protein CASSSGLAGSYNEQFF.